This TCR beta chain appears in the sequencing data of a study of cytomegalovirus exposure and HLA in healthy donors (TCRdb year 2017). Regarding the complete study: An earlier analysis of approximately 600 of the donors reported 250 to 350 Gb of sequence data and roughly 100 million unique TCR beta sequences from some 180 million T cells. Of the 398 genotyped donors, approximately 81% were placed in the genetic ancestry cluster associated with self-reported Caucasian donors. Besides the first cohort of 550 to 750 subjects, a separate validation cohort made up of 95 to 150 different subjects was used. On average, 235,054 unique TCR beta nucleotide sequences were sequenced per donor among a few hundred genotyped donors of the cohort, with 15% to 20% of those sequences being non-productive. HLA typing included class I and class II loci at four-digit resolution. To predict cytomegalovirus infection status, the study combined high-throughput TCR immunosequencing, statistical association of individual TCRs with disease status, and machine learning. Four to six DR-DQ haplotypes were handled as single units for association and clustering because linkage in the cohort was strong. The number of typed donors differed by locus: about 629-630 for A, B, C, DRB1 and DQB1; 500 to 550 for DQA1; about 600 for DPA1; and about 450 for DPB1. In the later analysis, no new phenotypic data were used to find candidate immune exposures; instead, reliance was placed on TCR beta sequences and their occurrence across donors. Roughly 300 gigabases of sequencing data and roughly 80 million unique TCR sequences made up an early release that covered about 640 HLA-typed donors. The aim of the study was to test whether cataloging public T cell receptors could identify signatures of past pathogen exposure. In an earlier analysis of 550 to 700 of the donors, high-throughput TCR beta sequencing was used to judge whether each TCR beta V gene segment behaved as functional or pseudogenic. To study patterns of TCR occurrence, a later analysis re-analyzed previously published TCR beta repertoires from around 660 donors and added high-resolution HLA genotyping. Donor age, sex, ethnicity and CMV serostatus were compiled alongside the repertoire data. A later genetic analysis took genome-wide SNP genotypes for about 55% of the 666 donors and used that subset as a discovery cohort. Every repertoire in the discovery cohort had been generated on one and the same sequencing platform. The study used immunosequencing to profile the T cell repertoires of around 600 subjects and linked those repertoires to cytomegalovirus serostatus.

Study-wide findings and limitations: In vitro tests confirmed that a few of the cytomegalovirus-associated TCR beta chains recognize cytomegalovirus antigens. The presence/absence analyses assumed that sequencing depth was roughly uniform across donors, and that assumption may not be true. A further reported finding was that TCR beta sequences accurately predicted the HLA-A and HLA-B alleles for most subjects in the first cohort. V-gene and J-gene trimming of TCR beta chains was associated with a missense DCLRE1C variant in a later genetic analysis, and the association was replicated in an independent cohort. In a later analysis, several top co-occurrence clusters were reported to appear linked to parvovirus B19, influenza, CMV and Epstein-Barr virus. The authors suggested that the approach could potentially be generalized to other disease states and immunological phenotypes. In an earlier analysis of around 600 of the donors, most TCR beta V segments appeared in productive rearrangements about 87% or about 30% of the time, broadly matching IMGT annotations. The earlier analysis of 450 to 700 of the donors excluded roughly 17 rarely observed V segments, including chromosome 9 orphons, because counts were too low. Linkage disequilibrium might explain the correlated functional status among segregating V segments, but an unknown experimental factor could not be excluded. Assigning TCR associations to individual alleles was difficult when HLA alleles, especially DR and DQ, strongly co-occurred. Most CMV-associated TCR beta chains appeared to be HLA-restricted in a later analysis, and the HLA associations seemed to be driven largely by CMV exposure. A later analysis found that HLA-associated TCR beta chains were more clonally expanded and had lower generation probabilities than equally common non-associated chains. Because the 87-base-pair reads could not distinguish some IMGT-functional V segments, including TRBV6-2 and TRBV6-3, those segments were excluded. A group of highly shared sequence variants was considered likely to be a technical artifact of the sequencing pipeline. The study listed around 160 TCR beta chains as associated with cytomegalovirus. The classifier was reported to diagnose cytomegalovirus status with high specificity and sensitivity in both the original cohort and the validation cohort. Across donors, most TCR sequences were observed very rarely, whereas some public TCRs were present in many individuals. According to a later genetic analysis, donors in an Asian-associated ancestry cluster had fewer N-insertions in productive TCRs than the approximately 670-donor mean. A later analysis associated 16,951 TCR beta sequences with specific HLA alleles at a false discovery rate of 0.05. Because HLA typing was unavailable for some donors at each locus, only the typed subset was used in association tests. CMV serostatus was the only immune exposure information available for the cohort. According to a later analysis, TCR association rates differed among HLA loci, with DRB1 alleles showing the most associated TCRs and HLA-C alleles showing the fewest. The cohort was sequenced for TCR beta chains only, and without alpha or paired-chain data the features that could be detected were limited.

This clone appeared a few times. Which antigen it targets is not known. Base qualities are not provided; no much larger clone lies one nucleotide away. The method was the immunoSEQ multiplex PCR assay. The multiplex PCR relied on a mix of 60 forward primers for TCR Vbeta segments and 13 reverse primers for TCR Jbeta segments. The CDR3 region of rearranged TCR beta genes was amplified from genomic DNA by a multiplex PCR assay. The amplified TCR beta libraries were sequenced on the Illumina HiSeq System as 87-base-pair reads. As for the authors' bioinformatics: Across the roughly 700 repertoires, a later analysis counted 80 million or so unique TCR beta chains, approximately 12 million of which were shared by at least two donors. Raw reads were error-corrected and collapsed into unique sequences by a nearest-neighbor algorithm in which closely related sequences were merged to remove PCR and sequencing errors. V, D and J gene segments were assigned by aligning CDR3 sequences to IMGT reference sequences. For a sequence to be retained, at least a six-nucleotide match to both a V gene segment and a J gene segment was required. Rearrangements were classified as productive when the CDR3 lacked stop codons and remained in frame with V and J, and all other rearrangements were classified as non-productive. CDR3 was defined according to IMGT convention as the region running from the second conserved V-encoded cysteine to the conserved J-encoded phenylalanine. The earlier analysis of approximately 500 of the donors excluded sequences that lacked an unambiguous match to a single V gene segment. In an earlier analysis of roughly 600 of the donors, a V segment was called functional when productive rearrangements were above 56.7%, and segregating when the standard deviation between donors exceeded 5%. A statistical classification framework was built to diagnose cytomegalovirus status from the catalog of TCR beta chain sequences. In a later analysis, V and J genes were assigned by comparing TCR nucleotide sequences against IMGT/GENE-DB human TR gene sequences. Using the TCRdist pipeline, a later analysis assigned CDR3 sequences along with most-parsimonious VDJ recombination scenarios. A later analysis defined each TCR beta chain by its CDR3 amino acid sequence plus V-gene family, and excluded reads lacking a unique V-gene family. To address suspected cross-contamination and a sequencing artifact, a later analysis removed 592 highly shared, low-generation-probability nucleotide sequences. In a later analysis, a clonal expansion index was calculated for each public chain from normalized within-repertoire ranks of inferred template counts. In a later analysis, generation probabilities were computed with a VDJ recombination model fitted to out-of-frame rearrangements, and the resulting probabilities were checked against IGoR. In a later analysis, hypergeometric tests were used to score TCR-TCR, TCR-HLA and TCR-CMV co-occurrence, with a repertoire-size bias correction applied to TCR pairs. A later analysis estimated false discovery rates by permuting HLA or CMV assignments 20 times. In a later analysis, co-occurring TCRs were grouped with DBSCAN, and TCRdist sequence similarity was added when clustering was performed within HLA-allele-positive subsets. Repertoires with fewer than 30,000 or more than 120,000 public chains, plus five repertoires with anomalous nucleotide sharing, were excluded from co-occurrence clustering. TCRdb re-hosts the immuneACCESS table, in-frame sequences only. Its copies lack some clones; in the studies checked, an unresolved V gene accounts for under half of them, and the cause for the rest is not known. The DNA gave D and trimming, while V, J and clone size come from that table. The sample data list fewer than 250,000 clones, and roughly 80% of these were observed just once. The top ten clonotypes cover 2.5% to 3.5% of the sample.

V has 4 bases trimmed and J has 5 bases trimmed; junction bases matching no gene number 9. The germline V gene supplies CDR1 SGHRS and CDR2 YFSETQ. From the cysteine up to the phenylalanine, the CDR3 has a length of 15 residues. The entry retains the CDR3 DNA only, 45 bases that are in frame from base 1. The cohort consisted of 600 to 750 healthy bone marrow donors. All cohort members were sampled while nominally healthy, although unrecorded immune exposures were likely present. The donor was CMV seronegative and was included in the group of 352 seronegative cohort members. A peripheral blood sample was provided by each donor, and peripheral blood mononuclear cells were used for TCR beta sequencing. Genomic DNA was extracted from the blood cell samples with the Qiagen DNeasy Blood Extraction Kit.

This sequence originates from a man in his thirties or forties in good health and CMV-seronegative. The sample consisted of PBMCs. Rearrangement joined TRBV5-1 to TRBJ2-5; TRBD1 fits 9 bases in the junction. The CDR3 sequence is CASSAYRGRGETQYF. The DNA sequence is as follows: TGCGCCAGCAGCGCATACAGGGGGCGTGGGGAGACCCAGTACTTC.